This record looks at one T cell receptor beta chain sequence and its context. This entry belongs to a study of T cell repertoires in cytomegalovirus infection. The CDR3 runs to 14 residues. The V gene's germline CDR1 is KGHSH and CDR2 LQKENI. V was pared by 8 bases and J by 6 bases, with 9 bases of the junction left unmatched. From the reads, TCRdb called clonotypes with MiXCR, one entry per CDR3 protein. The repertoire consists of some 400,000 distinct CDR3 sequences, with 15% to 20% occurring once and the leading ten covering around 8.6%. Sequenced sample: PBMCs. The receptor comes from a human donor in good health (CMV status not recorded). Some clones in this sample may be carry-over from other donors' samples. V is TRBV18 and J is TRBJ1-4, with 7 nucleotides matching TRBD1. CDR3 DNA sequence: TGTGCCAGCGCTCTCAGGGGGAGCGATGAAAAACTGTTTTTT. This translates into CASALRGSDEKLFF.